A single T cell receptor (beta chain) is shown here with its context. Antigen unknown. The V end was cut by 1 base, the J end by 12 bases, with 13 bases between. CDR1 is LNHNV and CDR2 is YYDKDF in the germline V gene (reference sequence). CDR3 length: 13 amino acids. Profiled with immunoSEQ multiplex PCR; TCRdb holds only in-frame clones, not every one. The table includes about 34,000 clones, about 83% detected once. As for time point: week 47, end of study. Doses of 300 ug of mutant IDH1 20-mer peptide were given with topical imiquimod. The data stem from a study of a mutant IDH1 vaccine in newly diagnosed glioma. Study-wide background: Vaccinations were initiated 4-6 weeks following radiotherapy alone, or were given together with temozolomide cycles. Held at week 35, visit V12 was the safety follow-up, and visit V13 followed at week 47.

The sequence derives from a woman aged 25-40 years with glioma. This rearrangement joins TRBV15 to TRBJ1-5; no clear D gene. Sequencing was performed on PBMCs, taken from a glioma patient whose treatment included an IDH1 peptide vaccine. CDR3 in amino acids: CATSRGEQGLQHF. The CDR3 nucleotides are TGTGCCACCAGCAGAGGGGAACAAGGCCTCCAGCATTTT.